The clone carrying this T cell receptor beta chain was seen a handful of times. Treatment denoted: oral pan-JAK inhibitor, 5-10 mg twice daily. This specimen belongs to a study of CD8+ T cells in alopecia areata. Per germline, CDR1 SEHNR and CDR2 FQNEAQ (reference sequence). This CDR3 region has 11 residues. Trimming cost V 5 bases and J 1 base, with 2 bases left between them. Extracted RNA was reverse transcribed, and the resulting cDNA served as sequencing template. Data came from immunoSEQ multiplex PCR; TCRdb stores just in-frame clones and leaves some out. The table has 200,000 or so clones, approximately 40% seen once.

Sample: CD4+ T cells sorted from blood, taken at approximately week 36, from a patient treated with tofacitinib. The TCR was taken from a human donor with alopecia areata. The J gene is TRBJ2-5, the V gene TRBV7-9; D ambiguous. CDR3 region: CASSIQETQYF. CDR3 DNA: TGTGCCAGCAGCATCCAAGAGACCCAGTACTTC.